This T cell receptor beta chain emerged from a study of CD8+CD57+ T cells in acquired aplastic anemia. About the study: Each DNA sample taken from sorted CD4+ and CD8+ cells came to approximately 3 ug on average.

V lost 7 bases, J lost 5 bases, and 9 bases stayed unmatched. Germline V gives CDR1 SGDLS, CDR2 YYNGEE. The CDR3 extends over 14 amino acids. Using genomic DNA as the template, TCR beta VDJ and CDR3 profiling was carried out. TCRdb called the reads again in MiXCR, with one record for every CDR3 protein. The table has 200,000 or so distinct CDR3 sequences, 64% seen once. Comment on this clonotype: Its target is unknown.

Findings and limits, study-wide: Patients were compared with controls for CD8+ Simpson's diversity, and no significant difference emerged. In common between the patients and the controls were around 29 CD8+ CDR3 sequences.

This clonotype originated in a human donor with severe aplastic anemia or a healthy control (not recorded which). Material for sequencing was sorted CD4+, CD8+, or CD8+CD57+ T cells (not recorded which) from PBMCs. This chain joins TRBV9 and TRBJ2-7; 10 nucleotides line up with TRBD1. The CDR3 region is CASGEGTGEDEQYF. As DNA, the CDR3 is TGTGCCAGCGGGGAAGGGACAGGGGAGGACGAGCAGTACTTC. The full variable domain, its missing parts supplied by reference TRBV9 and TRBJ2-7, is DSGVTQTPKHLITATGQRVTLRCSPRSGDLSVYWYQQSLDQGLQFLIQYYNGEERAKGNILERFSAQQFPDLHSELNLSSLELGDSALYFCASGEGTGEDEQYFGPGTRLTVT.